One sample yielded the 17 T cell receptor beta chains listed below, sequenced in a study of pediatric ulcerative colitis. The data were produced by immunoSEQ multiplex PCR, yet TCRdb's version contains in-frame clones alone and is incomplete. Of tens of thousands of clones in the sample, roughly 70% were seen once. One to two pinch biopsies were taken from the rectum during colonoscopy. Sequencing used gut tissue. The origin of the receptors is a boy younger than 18 with severe ulcerative colitis.

V is TRBV11-3 and J is TRBJ1-1; no definite D call. V lost 1 base to trimming and J lost 3 bases, with 9 bases between them. CDR3 length equals 14 residues. CDR1 is SGHNT, CDR2 YENEEA, per germline. CDR3 protein: CASSLGGEYTEAFF. In DNA form, the CDR3 reads TGTGCCAGCAGCTTAGGAGGCGAATACACTGAAGCTTTCTTT.

The rearrangement joins TRBV6-5 to TRBJ1-1; 8 nucleotides match TRBD1. With 4 bases clipped from V and 3 bases from J, the junction kept 4 bases outside the gene matches. The CDR3 spans 14 residues. Germline CDR1 MNHEY, CDR2 SVGAGI. The CDR3 loop is CASSFHRGYTEAFF. The DNA of the CDR3 is TGTGCCAGCAGTTTTCACAGGGGGTACACTGAAGCTTTCTTT.

The V call is TRBV5-6, the J call TRBJ1-5, with a possible D match to TRBD1 (5 bases). Germline V gene lookup returns CDR1 SGHDT and CDR2 YYEEEE. This CDR3 is 14 amino acids long. Trimming cost V 1 base and J 3 bases, with 8 bases left between them. The CDR3 DNA follows: TGTGCCAGCAGCTTGTACAGGAACAATCAGCCCCAGCATTTT. Translating gives CASSLYRNNQPQHF.

The V and J genes are TRBV14 and TRBJ1-6, with 8 bases identical to TRBD1. The germline V gene has CDR1 SGHDN and CDR2 FVKESK. The ends lost 1 base at V and 4 bases at J; junction bases unmatched: 3. The CDR3 is 16 amino acids. The chain's CDR3 is CASSQGTGLYNSPLHF. CDR3 DNA: TGTGCCAGCAGCCAAGGGACAGGGCTATATAATTCACCCCTCCACTTT.

This clone was seen a handful of times. V is TRBV5-1 and J is TRBJ1-2; the match to TRBD1 covers 9 bases. The CDR3 sequence is 14 residues long. Germline V CDR1 and CDR2: SGHRS, YFSETQ. V gave up 0 bases and J gave up 7 bases; unmatched junction bases: 4. As DNA, the CDR3 is TGCGCCAGCAGCTTGGCCGGGACAGGGACTGGCTACACCTTC. It codes for CASSLAGTGTGYTF.

V is TRBV2 and J is TRBJ2-7; 9 bases agree with TRBD2. The CDR3 runs 14 residues. Germline CDR1 is SNHLY and CDR2 is FYNNEI. With V trimmed by 7 bases and J by 3 bases, 7 bases remained unmatched. The CDR3, as DNA: TGTGCCAGCATGTGGGCTAGCGGGGTCTACGAGCAGTACTTC. It encodes CASMWASGVYEQYF.

The genes are TRBV5-1 and TRBJ2-1, with a tentative D call TRBD1 (5 bases). V was clipped by 4 bases and J by 0 bases, with 11 bases between them. The CDR3 is 15 amino acids. Germline assignment: CDR1 SGHRS and CDR2 YFSETQ. The CDR3 is CASSPDQGSYNEQFF. CDR3 nucleotides: TGCGCCAGCAGCCCTGATCAGGGCTCCTACAATGAGCAGTTCTTC.

In its sample, this clone was seen a few times. The chain combines TRBV7-9 with TRBJ2-5; a weak D match, TRBD2 (5 bases). V was cut by 1 base and J by 7 bases, with 16 bases left in between. Germline CDR1 is SEHNR and CDR2 is FQNEAQ (reference sequence). This CDR3 has 15 residues. The CDR3 DNA reads TGTGCCAGCAGCTTAGTAACGACCACTAGAAGGACCCAGTACTTC. It codes for CASSLVTTTRRTQYF.

The chain recombines TRBV25-1 with TRBJ1-2; no firm D call. V was clipped by 4 bases and J by 1 base, with 4 bases between them. Germline values: CDR1 MGHDK, CDR2 SYGVNS. The CDR3 runs to 12 residues. The CDR3 bases are TGTGCCAGCAGTGTAAATAACTATGGCTACACCTTC. Translated, it gives CASSVNNYGYTF.

This clone was picked up a small number of times. V is TRBV2 and J is TRBJ1-4, with D maybe TRBD1 (5 bases). The CDR3 contains 14 residues. Germline CDR1 SNHLY, CDR2 FYNNEI. V dropped 7 bases and J dropped 8 bases, with 17 bases sitting between them. The CDR3 nucleotides are TGTGCCAGCATTCAGGGCCCCCAAGGGGAAAAACTGTTTTTT. Translation gives CASIQGPQGEKLFF.

In this sample, this clone turned up a few times. The genes are TRBV2 and TRBJ1-5; the D gene is possibly TRBD1 (6 bases). The V and J ends lost 6 bases and 6 bases respectively, with 18 bases between them. The CDR3 spans 15 residues. The V gene's germline CDR1 is SNHLY and CDR2 FYNNEI. The CDR3 loop reads CASRAQQGVGQPQHF. The CDR3 DNA follows: TGTGCCAGCAGGGCTCAACAGGGAGTAGGTCAGCCCCAGCATTTT.

This clone was seen only once. This chain joins TRBV18 and TRBJ2-3; TRBD1 matches at 7 bases. The CDR3 is made up of 17 amino acids. Germline loops: CDR1 KGHSH, CDR2 LQKENI. The V gene end was trimmed by 0 bases and the J gene end by 2 bases; junction bases not matched to a gene: 8. The DNA of the CDR3 is TGTGCCAGCTCACCACCCTTCGACAGGGCGGCCACAGATACGCAGTATTTT. Translated, it gives CASSPPFDRAATDTQYF.

Remarks on this clone: This CDR3 is missing its conserved last phenylalanine or tryptophan, likely due to a read error. The chain carries TRBV6-1 and TRBJ1-6; D perhaps matches TRBD1 (5 bases). Trimming pared 5 bases from V and 7 bases from J, leaving 15 bases between. The germline V gene encodes CDR1 MNHNS and CDR2 SASEGT. The CDR3 is 15 residues long. In nucleotides, the CDR3 is TGTGCCAGCAGTATCTCGGGGCAGAGGAATTCACCCCTCCACCTT. It translates to CASSISGQRNSPLHL.

This clone was seen a few times. Other nucleotide sequences from this sample produce the same CDR3. The chain joins TRBV19 to TRBJ1-1; D remains unclear. Per germline, CDR1 LNHDA and CDR2 SQIVND (reference sequence). The CDR3 covers 13 residues. V lost 5 bases to trimming and J lost 3 bases, with 10 bases between them. In nucleotides, the CDR3 is TGTGCCAGTAGTTCCAAAGGAGACACTGAAGCTTTCTTT. Its translation: CASSSKGDTEAFF.

This clone has only one observation. The V and J genes are TRBV9 and TRBJ1-2; D is possibly TRBD1 (6 bases). Germline-derived CDR1 and CDR2 are SGDLS and YYNGEE. The CDR3 loop spans 12 amino acids. V was cut by 3 bases and J by 7 bases, with 10 bases left in between. CDR3 nucleotides: TGTGCCAGCAGCGGGAACAGGGTTGGCTACACCTTC. Its translation: CASSGNRVGYTF.

The rearrangement links TRBV15 to TRBJ2-3; possible D gene TRBD2, 7 bases. Germline V gives CDR1 LNHNV, CDR2 YYDKDF (reference sequence). There are 18 residues in the CDR3. The V and J ends lost 0 bases and 2 bases respectively, with 18 bases between them. In nucleotides, the CDR3 is TGTGCCACCAGCAGAGATCGGGGTAGTGGGGGGGCCACAGATACGCAGTATTTT. Its translation: CATSRDRGSGGATDTQYF.

This sequence joins TRBV5-1 and TRBJ2-3; D not certain. The CDR3 totals 14 residues. In germline, CDR1 is SGHRS, CDR2 YFSETQ. V shed 5 bases and J shed 0 bases, with 10 bases lying between them. The CDR3 nucleotides are TGCGCCAGCAGGCCTGCCCCTAGCACAGATACGCAGTATTTT. Translated: CASRPAPSTDTQYF.